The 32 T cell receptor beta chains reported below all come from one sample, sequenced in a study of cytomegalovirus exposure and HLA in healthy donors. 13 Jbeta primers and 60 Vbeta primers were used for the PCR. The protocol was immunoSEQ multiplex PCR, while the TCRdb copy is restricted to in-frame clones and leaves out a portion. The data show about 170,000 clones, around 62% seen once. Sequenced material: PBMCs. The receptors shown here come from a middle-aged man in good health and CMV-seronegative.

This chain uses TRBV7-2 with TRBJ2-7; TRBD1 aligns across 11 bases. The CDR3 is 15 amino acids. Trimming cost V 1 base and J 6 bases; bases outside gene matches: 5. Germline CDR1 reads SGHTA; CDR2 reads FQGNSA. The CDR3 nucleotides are TGTGCCAGCAGCTTAGATTACGGGACAGGGGGCGAGCAGTACTTC. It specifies CASSLDYGTGGEQYF.

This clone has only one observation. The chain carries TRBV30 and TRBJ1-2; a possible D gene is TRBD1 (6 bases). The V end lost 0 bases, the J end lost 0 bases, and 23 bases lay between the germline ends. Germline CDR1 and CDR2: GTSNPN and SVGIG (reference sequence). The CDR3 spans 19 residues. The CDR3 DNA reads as TGTGCCTGGAGTGTAAATTTTGGGCAGGGGACATCTTCTAACTATGGCTACACCTTC. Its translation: CAWSVNFGQGTSSNYGYTF.

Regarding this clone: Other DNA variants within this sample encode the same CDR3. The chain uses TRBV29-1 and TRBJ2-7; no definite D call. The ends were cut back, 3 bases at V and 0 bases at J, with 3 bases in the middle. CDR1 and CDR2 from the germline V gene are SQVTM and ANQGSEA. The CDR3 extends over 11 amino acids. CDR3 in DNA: TGCAGCGTTGAGGCCTCCTACGAGCAGTACTTC. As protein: CSVEASYEQYF.

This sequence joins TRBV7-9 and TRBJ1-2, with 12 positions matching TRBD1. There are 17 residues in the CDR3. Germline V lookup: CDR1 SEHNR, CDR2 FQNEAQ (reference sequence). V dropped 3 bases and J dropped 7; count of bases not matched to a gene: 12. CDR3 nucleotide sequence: TGTGCCAGCAGCTTTTCCGGGACAGGGGGCGTTTTTATTGGCTACACCTTC. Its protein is CASSFSGTGGVFIGYTF.

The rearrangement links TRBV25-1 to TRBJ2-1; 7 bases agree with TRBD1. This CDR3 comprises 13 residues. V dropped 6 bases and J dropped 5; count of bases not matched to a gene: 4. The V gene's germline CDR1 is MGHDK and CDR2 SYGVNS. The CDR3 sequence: CASRQGRNNEQFF. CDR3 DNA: TGTGCCAGCAGACAGGGGCGTAACAATGAGCAGTTCTTC. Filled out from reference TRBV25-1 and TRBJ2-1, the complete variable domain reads EADIYQTPRYLVIGTGKKITLECSQTMGHDKMYWYQQDPGMELHLIHYSYGVNSTEKGDLSSESTVSRIRTEHFPLTLESARPSHTSQYLCASRQGRNNEQFFGPGTRLTVL.

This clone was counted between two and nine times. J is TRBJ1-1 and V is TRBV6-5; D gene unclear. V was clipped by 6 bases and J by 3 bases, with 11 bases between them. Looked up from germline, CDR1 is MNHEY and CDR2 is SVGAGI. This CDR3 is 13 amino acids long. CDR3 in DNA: TGTGCCAGCAGCCTAACCGGGGACACTGAAGCTTTCTTT. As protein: CASSLTGDTEAFF.

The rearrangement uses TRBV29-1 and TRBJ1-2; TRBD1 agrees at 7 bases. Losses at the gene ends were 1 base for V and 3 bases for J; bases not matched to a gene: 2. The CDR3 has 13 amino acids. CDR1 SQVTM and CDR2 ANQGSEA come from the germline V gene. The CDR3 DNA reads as TGCAGCGTTGAAGTTGACAGGGACTATGGCTACACCTTC. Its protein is CSVEVDRDYGYTF.

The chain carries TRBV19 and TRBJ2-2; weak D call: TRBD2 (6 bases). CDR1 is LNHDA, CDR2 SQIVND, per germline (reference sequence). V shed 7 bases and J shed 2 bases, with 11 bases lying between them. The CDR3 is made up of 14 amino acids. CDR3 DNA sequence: TGTGCCAGTACGTGGCGGGGAAACACCGGGGAGCTGTTTTTT. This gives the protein CASTWRGNTGELFF.

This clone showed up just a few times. The CDR3 sequence: CASRLAGSGSPLHF. The CDR3 DNA follows: TGTGCCAGCAGGTTGGCAGGGTCTGGTTCACCCCTCCACTTT. V usage is TRBV6-1 and J usage is TRBJ1-6, with D tentatively TRBD1 (5 bases). The CDR3 is 14 amino acids. Germline V gene data show CDR1 as MNHNS and CDR2 as SASEGT. Trimming took 6 bases from V and 9 from J, leaving 15 bases between them.

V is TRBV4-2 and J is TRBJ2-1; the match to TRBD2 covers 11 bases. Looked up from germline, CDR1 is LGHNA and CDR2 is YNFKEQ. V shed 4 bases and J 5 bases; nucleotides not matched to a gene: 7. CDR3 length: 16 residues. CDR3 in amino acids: CASSLEGLAVNNEQFF. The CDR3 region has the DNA TGTGCCAGCAGCCTTGAGGGACTAGCGGTTAACAATGAGCAGTTCTTC.

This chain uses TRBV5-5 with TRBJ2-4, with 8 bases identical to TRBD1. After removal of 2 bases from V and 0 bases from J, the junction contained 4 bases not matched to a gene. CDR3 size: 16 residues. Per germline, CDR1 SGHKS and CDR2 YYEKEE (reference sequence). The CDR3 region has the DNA TGTGCCAGCAGCTTACAGGGGGATGTAGCCAAAAACATTCAGTACTTC. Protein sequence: CASSLQGDVAKNIQYF.

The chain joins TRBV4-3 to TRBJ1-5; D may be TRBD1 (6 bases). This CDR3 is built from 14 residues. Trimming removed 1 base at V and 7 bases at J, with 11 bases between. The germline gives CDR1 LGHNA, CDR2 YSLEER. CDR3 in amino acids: CASSQVQGPQPQHF. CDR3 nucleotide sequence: TGCGCCAGCAGCCAAGTACAGGGACCCCAGCCCCAGCATTTT.

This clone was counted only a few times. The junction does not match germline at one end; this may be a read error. The CDR3 loop reads CSSSLVGAVTGELFF. As DNA, the CDR3 is TGTTCCAGCAGCTTAGTAGGGGCGGTCACCGGGGAGCTGTTTTTT. The gene calls are TRBV7-9 and TRBJ2-2; D is possibly TRBD1 (5 bases). This CDR3 is built from 15 residues. Germline values: CDR1 SEHNR, CDR2 FQNEAQ (reference sequence).

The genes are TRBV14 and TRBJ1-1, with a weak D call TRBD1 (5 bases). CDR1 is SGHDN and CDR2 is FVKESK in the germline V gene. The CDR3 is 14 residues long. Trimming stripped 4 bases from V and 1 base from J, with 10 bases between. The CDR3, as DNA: TGTGCCAGCAGCCCACAGGTTAAGAACACTGAAGCTTTCTTT. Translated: CASSPQVKNTEAFF.

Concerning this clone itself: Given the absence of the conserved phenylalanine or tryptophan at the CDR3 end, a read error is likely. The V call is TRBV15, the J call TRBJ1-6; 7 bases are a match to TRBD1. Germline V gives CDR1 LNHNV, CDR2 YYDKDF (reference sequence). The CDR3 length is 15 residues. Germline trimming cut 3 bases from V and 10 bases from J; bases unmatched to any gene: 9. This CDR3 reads CATSRDRDSYSPLHL. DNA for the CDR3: TGTGCCACCAGCAGGGACCGGGACAGCTACTCACCCCTCCACCTT.

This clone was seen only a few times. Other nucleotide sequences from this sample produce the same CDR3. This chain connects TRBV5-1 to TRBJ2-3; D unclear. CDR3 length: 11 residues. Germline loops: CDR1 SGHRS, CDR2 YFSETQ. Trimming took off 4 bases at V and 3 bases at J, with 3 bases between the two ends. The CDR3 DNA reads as TGCGCCAGCAGCCTGACAGATACGCAGTATTTT. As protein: CASSLTDTQYF.

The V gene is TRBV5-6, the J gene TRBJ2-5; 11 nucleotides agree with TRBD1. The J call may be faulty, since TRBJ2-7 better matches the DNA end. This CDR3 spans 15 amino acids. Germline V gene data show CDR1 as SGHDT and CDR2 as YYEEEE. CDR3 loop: CASSSGQGASYEQYF. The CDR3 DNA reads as TGTGCCAGCAGCTCTGGACAGGGGGCATCCTACGAGCAGTACTTC.

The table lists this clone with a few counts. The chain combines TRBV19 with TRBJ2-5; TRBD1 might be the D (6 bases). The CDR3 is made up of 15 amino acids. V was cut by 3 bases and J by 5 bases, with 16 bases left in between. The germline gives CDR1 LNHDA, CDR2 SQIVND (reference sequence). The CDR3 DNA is TGTGCCAGTAGTATGGACAGTGGCCTCCGGGAGACCCAGTACTTC. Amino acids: CASSMDSGLRETQYF.

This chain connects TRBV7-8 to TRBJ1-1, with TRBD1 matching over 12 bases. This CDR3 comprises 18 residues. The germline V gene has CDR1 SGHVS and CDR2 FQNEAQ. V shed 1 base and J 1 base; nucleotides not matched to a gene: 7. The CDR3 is CASSLEGDRGPRNTEAFF. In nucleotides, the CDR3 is TGTGCCAGCAGCTTAGAAGGGGACAGGGGGCCTCGGAACACTGAAGCTTTCTTT.

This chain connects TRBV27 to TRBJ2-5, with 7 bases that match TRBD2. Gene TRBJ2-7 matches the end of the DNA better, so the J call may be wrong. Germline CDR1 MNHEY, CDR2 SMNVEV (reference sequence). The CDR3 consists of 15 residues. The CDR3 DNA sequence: TGTGCCAGCAGTTTAAGGGAGGGACCTACCTACGAGCAGTACTTC. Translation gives CASSLREGPTYEQYF.

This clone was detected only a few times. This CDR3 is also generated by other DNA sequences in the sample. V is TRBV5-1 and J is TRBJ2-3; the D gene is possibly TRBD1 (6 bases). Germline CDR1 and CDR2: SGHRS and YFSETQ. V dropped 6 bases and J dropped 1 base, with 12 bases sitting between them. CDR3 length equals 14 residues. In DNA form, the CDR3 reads TGCGCCAGCACCGCAAACAGGGGCACAGATACGCAGTATTTT. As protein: CASTANRGTDTQYF.

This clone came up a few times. The CDR3 is CASTEGGLGETQYF. Written as DNA, the CDR3 is TGTGCCAGCACTGAGGGGGGGCTCGGAGAGACCCAGTACTTC. The chain is built from TRBV2 and TRBJ2-5; a weak D match, TRBD2 (7 bases). The V end was cut by 7 bases, the J end by 4 bases, with 16 bases between. The CDR3 runs to 14 residues. Germline CDR1 SNHLY, CDR2 FYNNEI.

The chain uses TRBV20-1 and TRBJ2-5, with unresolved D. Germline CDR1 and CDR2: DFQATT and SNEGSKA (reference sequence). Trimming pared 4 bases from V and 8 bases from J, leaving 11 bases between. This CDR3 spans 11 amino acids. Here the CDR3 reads CSANSLYTQYF. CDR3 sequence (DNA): TGCAGTGCTAACAGCCTATACACCCAGTACTTC.

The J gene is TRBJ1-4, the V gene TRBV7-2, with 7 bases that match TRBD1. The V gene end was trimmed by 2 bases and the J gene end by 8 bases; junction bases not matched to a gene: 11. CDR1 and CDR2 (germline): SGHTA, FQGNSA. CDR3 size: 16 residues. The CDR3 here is CASSLQVVRGAEKLFF. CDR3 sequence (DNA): TGTGCCAGCAGCTTACAGGTCGTCAGGGGGGCGGAAAAACTGTTTTTT.

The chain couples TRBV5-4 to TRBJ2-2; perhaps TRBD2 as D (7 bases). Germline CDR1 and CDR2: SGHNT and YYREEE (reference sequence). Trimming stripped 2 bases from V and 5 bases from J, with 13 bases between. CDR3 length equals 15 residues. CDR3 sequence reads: CASSFSGGDTGELFF. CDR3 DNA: TGTGCCAGCAGCTTTTCGGGGGGCGATACCGGGGAGCTGTTTTTT.

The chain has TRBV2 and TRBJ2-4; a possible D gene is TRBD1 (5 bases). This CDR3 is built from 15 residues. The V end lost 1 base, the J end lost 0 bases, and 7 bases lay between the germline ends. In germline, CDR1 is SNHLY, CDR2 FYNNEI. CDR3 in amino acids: CASSEGGLAKNIQYF. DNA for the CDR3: TGTGCCAGCAGTGAAGGGGGCTTAGCCAAAAACATTCAGTACTTC.

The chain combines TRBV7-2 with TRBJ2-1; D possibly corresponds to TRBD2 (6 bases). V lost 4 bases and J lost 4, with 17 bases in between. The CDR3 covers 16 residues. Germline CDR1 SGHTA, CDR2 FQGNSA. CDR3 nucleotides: TGTGCCAGCAGCTCTGCGCTGGCGGGGCCGTACAATGAGCAGTTCTTC. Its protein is CASSSALAGPYNEQFF. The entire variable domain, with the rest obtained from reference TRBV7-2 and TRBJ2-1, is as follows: GAGVSQSPSNKVTEKGKDVELRCDPISGHTALYWYRQSLGQGLEFLIYFQGNSAPDKSGLPSDRFSAERTGGSVSTLTIQRTQQEDSAVYLCASSSALAGPYNEQFFGPGTRLTVL.

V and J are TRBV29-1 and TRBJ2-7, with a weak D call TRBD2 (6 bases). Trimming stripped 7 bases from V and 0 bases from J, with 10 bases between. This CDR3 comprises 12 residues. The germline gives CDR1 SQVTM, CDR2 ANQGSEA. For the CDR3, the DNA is TGCAGCGCCTTGACTAGCTCCTACGAGCAGTACTTC. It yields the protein CSALTSSYEQYF.

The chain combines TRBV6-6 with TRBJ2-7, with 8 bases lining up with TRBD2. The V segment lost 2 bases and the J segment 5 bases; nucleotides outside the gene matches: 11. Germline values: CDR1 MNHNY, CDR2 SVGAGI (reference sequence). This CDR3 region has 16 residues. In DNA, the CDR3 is TGTGCCAGCAGTTACCAAGGCCGGGCCGGGGGGGACGAGCAGTACTTC. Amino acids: CASSYQGRAGGDEQYF.

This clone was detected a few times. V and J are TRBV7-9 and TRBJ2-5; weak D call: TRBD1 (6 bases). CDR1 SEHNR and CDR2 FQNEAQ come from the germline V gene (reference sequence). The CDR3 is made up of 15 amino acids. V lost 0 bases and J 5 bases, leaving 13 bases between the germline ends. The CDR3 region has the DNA TGTGCCAGCAGCTTAGCCTTACAGGGCGGGGAGACCCAGTACTTC. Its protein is CASSLALQGGETQYF.

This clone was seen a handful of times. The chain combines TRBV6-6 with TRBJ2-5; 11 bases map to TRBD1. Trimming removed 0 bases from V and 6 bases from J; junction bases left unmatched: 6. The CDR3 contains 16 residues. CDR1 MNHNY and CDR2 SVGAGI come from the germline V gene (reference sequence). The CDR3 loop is CASSYSLGQGAQTQYF. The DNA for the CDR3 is TGTGCCAGCAGTTACTCACTCGGACAGGGGGCCCAGACCCAGTACTTC.

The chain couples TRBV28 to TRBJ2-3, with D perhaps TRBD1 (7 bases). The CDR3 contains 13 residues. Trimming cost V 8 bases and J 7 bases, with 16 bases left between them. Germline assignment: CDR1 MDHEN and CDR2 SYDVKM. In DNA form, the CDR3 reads TGTGCCAGCGAGGGGGCGGGGTCAAATACGCAGTATTTT. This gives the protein CASEGAGSNTQYF.